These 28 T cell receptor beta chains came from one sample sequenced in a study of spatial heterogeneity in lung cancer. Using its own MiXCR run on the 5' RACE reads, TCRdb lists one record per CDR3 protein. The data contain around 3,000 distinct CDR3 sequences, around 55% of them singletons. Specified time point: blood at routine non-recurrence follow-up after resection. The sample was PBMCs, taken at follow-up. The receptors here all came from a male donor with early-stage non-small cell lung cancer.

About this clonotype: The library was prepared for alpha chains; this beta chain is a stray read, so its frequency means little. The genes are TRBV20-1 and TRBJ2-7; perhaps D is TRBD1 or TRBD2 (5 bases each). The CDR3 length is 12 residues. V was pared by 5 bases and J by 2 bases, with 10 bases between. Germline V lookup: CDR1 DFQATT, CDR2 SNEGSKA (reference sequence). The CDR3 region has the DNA TGCAGTGCTTCGGGGCCCGCCTACGAGCAGTACTTC. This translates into CSASGPAYEQYF.

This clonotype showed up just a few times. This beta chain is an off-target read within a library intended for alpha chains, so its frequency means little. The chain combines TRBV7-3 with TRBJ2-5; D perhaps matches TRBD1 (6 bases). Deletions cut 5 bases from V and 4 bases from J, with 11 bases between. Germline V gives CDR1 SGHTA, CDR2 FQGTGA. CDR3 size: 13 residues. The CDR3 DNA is TGTGCCAGCAGCCTGGGGGCCACAGAGACCCAGTACTTC. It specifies CASSLGATETQYF.

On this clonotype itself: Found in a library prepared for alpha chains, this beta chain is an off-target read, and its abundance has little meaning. CDR3 loop: CASSPGTNSYEQYF. DNA for the CDR3: TGTGCCAGCAGCCCCGGGACTAACTCCTACGAGCAGTACTTC. This chain connects TRBV7-9 to TRBJ2-7, with 7 bases fitting TRBD2. Per the germline V gene, CDR1 is SEHNR and CDR2 is FQNEAQ (reference sequence). V lost 5 bases and J lost 0; bases outside the gene matches: 4. The CDR3 is made up of 14 amino acids.

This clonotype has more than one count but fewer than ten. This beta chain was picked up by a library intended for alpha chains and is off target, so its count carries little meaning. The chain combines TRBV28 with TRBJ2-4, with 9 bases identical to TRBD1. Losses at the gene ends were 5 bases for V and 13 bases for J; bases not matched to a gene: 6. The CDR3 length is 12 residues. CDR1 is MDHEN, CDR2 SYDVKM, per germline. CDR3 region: CASSGQGRGQYF. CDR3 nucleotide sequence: TGTGCCAGCAGTGGACAGGGGAGGGGACAGTACTTC.

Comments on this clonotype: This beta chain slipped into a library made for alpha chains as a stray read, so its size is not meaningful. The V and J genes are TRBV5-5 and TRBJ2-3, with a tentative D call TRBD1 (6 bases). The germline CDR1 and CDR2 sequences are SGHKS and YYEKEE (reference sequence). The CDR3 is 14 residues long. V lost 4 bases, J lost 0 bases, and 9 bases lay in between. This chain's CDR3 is CASSADSSTDTQYF. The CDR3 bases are TGTGCCAGCAGCGCGGACAGTAGCACAGATACGCAGTATTTT.

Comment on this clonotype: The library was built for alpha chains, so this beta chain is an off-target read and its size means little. This CDR3 is CASSPRVAAGEQYF. The CDR3 DNA follows: TGTGCCAGCAGCCCCCGGGTCGCGGCGGGAGAGCAGTACTTC. The V gene is TRBV7-6, the J gene TRBJ2-7, with TRBD2 as a possible D gene (6 bases). The CDR3 consists of 14 residues. CDR1 SGHVS and CDR2 FNYEAQ come from the germline V gene. V gave up 5 bases and J gave up 7 bases, with 18 bases separating them.

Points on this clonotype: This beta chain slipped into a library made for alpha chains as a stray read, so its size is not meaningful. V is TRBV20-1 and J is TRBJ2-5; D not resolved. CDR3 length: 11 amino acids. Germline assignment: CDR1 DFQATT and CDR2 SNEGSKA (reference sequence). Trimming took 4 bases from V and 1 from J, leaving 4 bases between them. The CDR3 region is CSAMAQETQYF. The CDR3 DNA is TGCAGTGCTATGGCCCAAGAGACCCAGTACTTC.

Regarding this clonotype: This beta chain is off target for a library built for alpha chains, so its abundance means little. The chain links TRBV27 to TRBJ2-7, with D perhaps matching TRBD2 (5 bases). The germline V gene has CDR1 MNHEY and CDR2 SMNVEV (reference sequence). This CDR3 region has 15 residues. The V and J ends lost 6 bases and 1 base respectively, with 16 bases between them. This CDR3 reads CASRSPLTKSYEQYF. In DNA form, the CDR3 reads TGTGCCAGCAGAAGCCCCCTGACTAAGTCCTACGAGCAGTACTTC.

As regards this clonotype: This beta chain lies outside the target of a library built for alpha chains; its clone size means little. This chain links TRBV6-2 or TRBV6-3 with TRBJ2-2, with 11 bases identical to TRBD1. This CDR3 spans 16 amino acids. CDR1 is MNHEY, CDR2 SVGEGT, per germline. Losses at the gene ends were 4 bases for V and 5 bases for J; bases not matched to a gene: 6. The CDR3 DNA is TGTGCCAGCAGTTTCAGGACAGGGGGCCGGACCGGGGAGCTGTTTTTT. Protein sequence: CASSFRTGGRTGELFF.

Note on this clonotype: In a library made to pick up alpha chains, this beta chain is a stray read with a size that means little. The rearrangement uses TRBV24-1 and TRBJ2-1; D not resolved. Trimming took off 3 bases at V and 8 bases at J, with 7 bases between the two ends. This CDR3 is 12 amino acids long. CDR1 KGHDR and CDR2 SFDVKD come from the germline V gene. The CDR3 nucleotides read TGTGCCACCAGTGATCATACCGATGAGCAGTTCTTC. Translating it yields CATSDHTDEQFF.

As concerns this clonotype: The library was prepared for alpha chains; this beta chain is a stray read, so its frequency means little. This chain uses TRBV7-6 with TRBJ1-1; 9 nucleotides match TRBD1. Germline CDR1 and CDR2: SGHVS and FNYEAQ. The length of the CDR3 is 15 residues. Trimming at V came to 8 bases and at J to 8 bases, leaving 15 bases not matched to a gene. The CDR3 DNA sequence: TGTGCCAGCGGCTACGCCGGGACAGGGAACTTCGAAGCTTTCTTT. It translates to CASGYAGTGNFEAFF. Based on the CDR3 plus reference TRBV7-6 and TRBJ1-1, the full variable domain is GAGVSQSPRYKVTKRGQDVALRCDPISGHVSLYWYRQALGQGPEFLTYFNYEAQQDKSGLPNDRFSAERPEGSISTLTIQRTEQRDSAMYRCASGYAGTGNFEAFFGQGTRLTVV.

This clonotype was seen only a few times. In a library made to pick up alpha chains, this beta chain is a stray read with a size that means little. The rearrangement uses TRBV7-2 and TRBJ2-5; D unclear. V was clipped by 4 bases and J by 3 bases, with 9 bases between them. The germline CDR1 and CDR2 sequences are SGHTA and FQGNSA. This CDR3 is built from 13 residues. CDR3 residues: CASSSAREETQYF. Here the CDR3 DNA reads TGTGCCAGCAGCTCCGCCCGGGAAGAGACCCAGTACTTC. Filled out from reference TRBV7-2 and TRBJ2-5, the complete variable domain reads GAGVSQSPSNKVTEKGKDVELRCDPISGHTALYWYRQSLGQGLEFLIYFQGNSAPDKSGLPSDRFSAERTGGSVSTLTIQRTQQEDSAVYLCASSSAREETQYFGPGTRLLVL.

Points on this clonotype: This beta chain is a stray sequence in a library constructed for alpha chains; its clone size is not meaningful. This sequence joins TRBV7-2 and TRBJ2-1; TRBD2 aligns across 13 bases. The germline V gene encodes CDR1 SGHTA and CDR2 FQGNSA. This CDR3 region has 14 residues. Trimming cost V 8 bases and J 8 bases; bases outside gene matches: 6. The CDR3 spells CASWTSGSADEQFF. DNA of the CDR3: TGTGCCAGCTGGACTAGCGGGAGTGCGGATGAGCAGTTCTTC.

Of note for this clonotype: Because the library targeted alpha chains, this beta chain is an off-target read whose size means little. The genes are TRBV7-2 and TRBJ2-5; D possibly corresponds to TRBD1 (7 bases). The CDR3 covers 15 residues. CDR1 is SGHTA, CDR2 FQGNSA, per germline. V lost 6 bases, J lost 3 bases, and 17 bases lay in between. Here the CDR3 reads CASRSQGGGEETQYF. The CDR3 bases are TGTGCCAGCAGATCTCAGGGGGGAGGCGAAGAGACCCAGTACTTC.

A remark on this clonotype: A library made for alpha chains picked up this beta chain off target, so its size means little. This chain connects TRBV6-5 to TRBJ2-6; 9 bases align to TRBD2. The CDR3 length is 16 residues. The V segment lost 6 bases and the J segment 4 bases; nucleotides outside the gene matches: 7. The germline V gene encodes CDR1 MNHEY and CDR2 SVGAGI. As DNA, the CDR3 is TGTGCCAGCAGCTCAGAAGGGACTAGCGGGGCCAACGTCCTGACTTTC. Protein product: CASSSEGTSGANVLTF.

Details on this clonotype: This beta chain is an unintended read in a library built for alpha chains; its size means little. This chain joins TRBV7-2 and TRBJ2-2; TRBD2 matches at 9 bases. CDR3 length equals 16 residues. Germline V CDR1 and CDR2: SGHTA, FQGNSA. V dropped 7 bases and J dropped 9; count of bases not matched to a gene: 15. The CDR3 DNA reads TGTGCCAGCACGCTGACTAGCGGTAATCTCCGGAGGGAGCTGTTTTTT. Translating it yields CASTLTSGNLRRELFF.

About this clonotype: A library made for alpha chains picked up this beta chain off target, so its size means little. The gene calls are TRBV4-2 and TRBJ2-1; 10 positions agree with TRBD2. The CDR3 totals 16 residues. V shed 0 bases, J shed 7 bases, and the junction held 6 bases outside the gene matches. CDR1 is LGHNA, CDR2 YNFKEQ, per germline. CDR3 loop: CASSQEISGRGNEQFF. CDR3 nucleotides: TGTGCCAGCAGCCAAGAGATCAGCGGGAGGGGGAATGAGCAGTTCTTC.

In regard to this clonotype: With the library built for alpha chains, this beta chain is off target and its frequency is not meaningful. This CDR3 is CATSYRGTGELFF. The DNA for the CDR3 is TGTGCCACCAGTTACAGGGGCACCGGGGAGCTGTTTTTT. The chain recombines TRBV24-1 with TRBJ2-2, with 7 bases that match TRBD1. The length of the CDR3 is 13 residues. The V gene's germline CDR1 is KGHDR and CDR2 SFDVKD. The V segment lost 6 bases and the J segment 4 bases; nucleotides outside the gene matches: 1.

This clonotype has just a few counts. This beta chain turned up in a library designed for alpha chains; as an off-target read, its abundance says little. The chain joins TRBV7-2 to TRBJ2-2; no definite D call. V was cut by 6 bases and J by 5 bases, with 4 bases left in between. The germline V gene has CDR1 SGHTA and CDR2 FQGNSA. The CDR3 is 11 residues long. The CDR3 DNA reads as TGTGCCAGCAGGTTTACCGGGGAGCTGTTTTTT. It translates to CASRFTGELFF.

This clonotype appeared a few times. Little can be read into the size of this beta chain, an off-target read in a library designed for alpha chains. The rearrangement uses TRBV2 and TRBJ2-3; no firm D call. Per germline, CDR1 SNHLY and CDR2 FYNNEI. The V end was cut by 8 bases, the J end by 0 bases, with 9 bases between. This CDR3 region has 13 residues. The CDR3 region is CASLGSSTDTQYF. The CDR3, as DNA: TGTGCCAGCCTCGGGTCGAGCACAGATACGCAGTATTTT.

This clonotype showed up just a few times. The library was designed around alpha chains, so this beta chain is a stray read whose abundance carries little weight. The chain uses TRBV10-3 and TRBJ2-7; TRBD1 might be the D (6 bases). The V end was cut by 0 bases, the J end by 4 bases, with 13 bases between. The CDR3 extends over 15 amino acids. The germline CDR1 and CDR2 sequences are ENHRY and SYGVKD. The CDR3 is CAISESGAGQYEQYF. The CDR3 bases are TGTGCCATCAGTGAGTCGGGGGCCGGGCAGTACGAGCAGTACTTC.

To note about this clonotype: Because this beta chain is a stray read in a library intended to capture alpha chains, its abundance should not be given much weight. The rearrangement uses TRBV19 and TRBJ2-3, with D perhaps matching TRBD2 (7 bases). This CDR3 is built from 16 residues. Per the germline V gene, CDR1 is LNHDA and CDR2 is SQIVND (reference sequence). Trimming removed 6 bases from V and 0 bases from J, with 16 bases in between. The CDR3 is CASSSRGAPSTDTQYF. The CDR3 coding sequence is TGTGCCAGTAGCAGCCGGGGGGCGCCGAGCACAGATACGCAGTATTTT. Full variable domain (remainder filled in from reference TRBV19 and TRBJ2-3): DGGITQSPKYLFRKEGQNVTLSCEQNLNHDAMYWYRQDPGQGLRLIYYSQIVNDFQKGDIAEGYSVSREKKESFPLTVTSAQKNPTAFYLCASSSRGAPSTDTQYFGPGTRLTVL.

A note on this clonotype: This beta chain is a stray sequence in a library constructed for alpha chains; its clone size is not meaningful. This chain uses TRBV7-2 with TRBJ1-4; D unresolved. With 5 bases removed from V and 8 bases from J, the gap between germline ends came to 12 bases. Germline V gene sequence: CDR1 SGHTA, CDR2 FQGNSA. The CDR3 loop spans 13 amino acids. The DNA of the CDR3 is TGTGCCAGCAGCCTGGCGGTCTACGAAAAACTGTTTTTT. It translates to CASSLAVYEKLFF.

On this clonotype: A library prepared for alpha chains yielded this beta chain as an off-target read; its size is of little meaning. This chain's CDR3 is CASSSPRSARGNQPQHF. The CDR3 DNA reads TGTGCCAGCAGTTCCCCCCGGTCCGCCCGGGGCAATCAGCCCCAGCATTTT. V is TRBV6-2 or TRBV6-3 and J is TRBJ1-5, with D unclear. V was trimmed by 4 bases and J by 2 bases, leaving 18 bases between them. The length of the CDR3 is 17 residues. The germline V gene encodes CDR1 MNHEY and CDR2 SVGEGT.

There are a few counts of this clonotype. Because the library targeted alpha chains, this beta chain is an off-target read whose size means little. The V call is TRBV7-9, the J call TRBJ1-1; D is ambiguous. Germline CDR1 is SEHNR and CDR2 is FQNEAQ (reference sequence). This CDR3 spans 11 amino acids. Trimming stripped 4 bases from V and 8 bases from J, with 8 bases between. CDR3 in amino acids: CASSYLDEAFF. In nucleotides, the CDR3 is TGTGCCAGCAGCTACCTTGACGAAGCTTTCTTT.

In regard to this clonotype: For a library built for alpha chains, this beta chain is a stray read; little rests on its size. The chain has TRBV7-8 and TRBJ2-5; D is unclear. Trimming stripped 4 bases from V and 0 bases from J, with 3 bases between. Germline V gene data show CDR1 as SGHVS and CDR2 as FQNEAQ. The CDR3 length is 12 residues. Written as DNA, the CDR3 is TGTGCCAGCAGCTCGGACCAAGAGACCCAGTACTTC. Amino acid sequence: CASSSDQETQYF.

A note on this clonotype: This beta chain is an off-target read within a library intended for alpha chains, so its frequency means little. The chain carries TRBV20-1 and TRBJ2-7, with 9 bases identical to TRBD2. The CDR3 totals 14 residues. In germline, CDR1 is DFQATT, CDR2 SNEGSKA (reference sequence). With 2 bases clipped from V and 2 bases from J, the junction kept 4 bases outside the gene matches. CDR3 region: CSARSASGTYEQYF. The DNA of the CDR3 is TGCAGTGCTAGATCGGCTAGCGGGACCTACGAGCAGTACTTC.

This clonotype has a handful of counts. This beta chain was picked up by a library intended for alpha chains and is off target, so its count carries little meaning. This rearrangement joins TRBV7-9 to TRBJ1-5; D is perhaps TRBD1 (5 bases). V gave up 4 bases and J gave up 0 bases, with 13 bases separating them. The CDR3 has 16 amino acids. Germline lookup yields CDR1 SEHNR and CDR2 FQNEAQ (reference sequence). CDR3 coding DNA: TGTGCCAGCAGCTCAGCCGACAGACTTAGCAATCAGCCCCAGCATTTT. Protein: CASSSADRLSNQPQHF.